This TCR beta chain was obtained from a study of blood T cell repertoires in COVID-19. Study details: Italy, Spain and the United States were the sources of the convalescent and acute COVID-19 samples.

Original processing notes: Estimation of nucleated cell counts relied on the amplification of reference gene primers. The data were produced by immunoSEQ multiplex PCR, yet TCRdb's version contains in-frame clones alone and is incomplete. V and J calls and clone size are given by that table; D and trimming were obtained from the DNA. The sample lists about 140,000 clones; 60% to 80% were seen once. The material sequenced was peripheral blood. This TCR was recovered from a man aged 55 to 70 who had recovered from COVID-19.

The CDR3 nucleotides are TGTGCCACGAGGGTTCCTGGGGCCAACGTCCTGACTTTC. It yields the protein CATRVPGANVLTF. The chain recombines TRBV10-3 with TRBJ2-6; D might be TRBD2 (5 bases). The CDR3 contains 13 residues. Germline-derived CDR1 and CDR2 are ENHRY and SYGVKD. Deletions cut 10 bases from V and 2 bases from J, with 9 bases between.